The rows below give T cell receptor beta chains drawn from one sample of a study of cytomegalovirus exposure and HLA in healthy donors. Measured with immunoSEQ multiplex PCR; TCRdb has only the in-frame clones, and not every one. The sample has roughly 110,000 clones, 65% to 80% seen once. Input material: PBMCs. These receptors all stem from a male donor in good health and CMV-seropositive. CDR3s include the opening cysteine and the closing phenylalanine or tryptophan. The D gene is left open where the match is weak. A clone size is listed for some rows: how often the clone was seen (once, few, many), or a class if it is expanded.

TRBV7-2	-	TRBD1	TRBJ2-7	CASSRDRVHEQYF	TGTGCCAGCAGCCGGGACAGGGTCCACGAGCAGTACTTC
TRBV4-1	-	TRBD2	TRBJ2-7	CASSQETGGEQYF	TGCGCCAGCAGCCAGGAAACGGGGGGCGAGCAGTACTTC
TRBV5-1	-	-	TRBJ1-1	CASGGEGGTEAFF	TGCGCCAGCGGAGGAGAAGGGGGCACTGAAGCTTTCTTT
TRBV30	-	TRBD1	TRBJ1-5	CAWGNRGGQPQHF	TGTGCCTGGGGCAACAGGGGGGGACAGCCCCAGCATTTT
TRBV7-2	-	TRBD2	TRBJ2-3	CASSFGGRVLEYF	TGTGCCAGCAGCTTCGGCGGGAGGGTGTTGGAGTATTTT
TRBV28	-	-	TRBJ1-2	CASSTGSTLYGYTF	TGTGCCAGCAGTACGGGTTCCACCCTCTATGGCTACACCTTC
TRBV7-3	few	-	TRBJ2-3	CASSPSSGTDTQYF	TGTGCCAGCAGCCCGTCCTCAGGTACAGATACGCAGTATTTT
TRBV6-5	-	-	TRBJ1-1	CASSYYHRGTEAFF	TGTGCCAGCAGTTACTACCATCGGGGTACTGAAGCTTTCTTT
TRBV19	-	-	TRBJ2-7	CASNAVAAGSYEQYF	TGTGCCAGTAACGCTGTCGCGGCTGGCTCCTACGAGCAGTACTTC
TRBV6-6	-	TRBD2	TRBJ2-1	CASSPPLAGGHNEQFF	TGTGCCAGCAGTCCCCCACTAGCGGGAGGACACAATGAGCAGTTCTTC
TRBV9	-	-	TRBJ2-7	CASSAQGGAYEQYF	TGTGCCAGCAGCGCCCAGGGGGGAGCCTACGAGCAGTACTTC
TRBV6-5	-	TRBD1	TRBJ2-7	CASTFDRGTSEQYF	TGTGCCAGCACCTTCGACAGGGGGACTTCCGAGCAGTACTTC
TRBV9	-	-	TRBJ2-5	CASSVAGRGKETQYF	TGTGCCAGCAGCGTAGCTGGGCGGGGAAAAGAGACCCAGTACTTC
TRBV28	-	-	TRBJ2-7	CASTPGKGYEQYF	TGTGCCAGCACTCCGGGAAAGGGTTACGAGCAGTACTTC